This T cell receptor beta chain was captured by sequencing in a study of T cell responses to AZD1222 COVID-19 vaccine. Overall study findings and caveats: Baseline serology detected seropositivity in only 6 or 7 AZD1222 recipients. Of spike-specific TCRs, nearly half reportedly target regions left unmutated in variants.

Details on this clone: Its specificity is unknown.

Assay: immunoSEQ multiplex PCR; the TCRdb copy retains only in-frame clones and omits some. The sample records roughly 120,000 clones, 75% to 90% being singletons. CDR3 size: 15 residues. Trimming removed 2 bases at V and 6 bases at J, with 13 bases between. Germline V lookup: CDR1 KGHSH, CDR2 LQKENI. The V call is TRBV18, the J call TRBJ2-2; unclear D gene. Sequenced material: peripheral blood, taken on day 0 of AZD1222 vaccination. This TCR derives from an adult in good health. CDR3 DNA sequence: TGTGCCAGCTCACCAGGGCCAGGTGGGGCCGGGGAGCTGTTTTTT. It translates to CASSPGPGGAGELFF.